This T cell receptor beta chain is drawn from a study of identical twins. Whole-study results and caveats: Out-of-frame alpha sequences shared between twins exhibited an excess of low generation probability. Zero-insertion analyses might be partly confounded by invariant T cells like MAIT and iNKT.

Through template switching, a universal primer site was introduced, and the cDNA contained unique molecular identifiers. TCRdb re-called the 5' RACE reads through MiXCR, storing one row per CDR3 protein. The sample lists approximately 670,000 distinct CDR3 sequences, less than 7% seen once, with roughly 2% in the top ten. This clonotype was seen ten or more times. The target antigen is unknown. With 8 bases clipped from V and 4 bases from J, the junction kept 7 bases outside the gene matches. CDR3 length: 13 residues. Germline CDR1 ENHRY, CDR2 SYGVKD. The chain combines TRBV10-3 with TRBJ2-5; 7 bases are shared with TRBD1. Input material: naive T cells sorted from blood. The sequence was collected from a young man in good health. CDR3 DNA: TGTGCCATCGCAGTCAGGGGGATAGAGACCCAGTACTTC. Translating it yields CAIAVRGIETQYF.